This is a list of T cell receptor beta chains from one sample in a study of CD8 T cells in Susac syndrome. Each CDR3 protein is one row after TCRdb ran MiXCR on the immunoSEQ multiplex PCR reads. The sample gives 250,000 to 300,000 distinct CDR3 sequences, 89% of which show up once; around 0.18% is in the top ten. Sequences were obtained from CD8+ T cells from PBMCs. These TCRs come from a human donor with multiple sclerosis. CDR3s include the opening cysteine and the closing phenylalanine or tryptophan. Fields, in order: J gene, V gene, clone size, D gene, CDR3 protein, CDR3 DNA. D genes are given only for firm matches. Not every row has a clone size; where given, it reads once, few, many or a size class.

>TRBJ2-5|TRBV9|.|.
CASSGYFEETQYF
TGTGCCAGCAGCGGATACTTCGAAGAGACCCAGTACTTC
>TRBJ2-2|TRBV7-9|.|.
CASPPGAGELFF
TGTGCCAGCCCCCCCGGGGCGGGGGAGCTGTTTTTT
>TRBJ2-5|TRBV15|.|TRBD2
CATSIYLPGGGGKETQYF
TGTGCCACCAGCATCTACTTGCCTGGGGGGGGTGGAAAAGAGACCCAGTACTTC
>TRBJ2-7|TRBV15|.|TRBD1
CATSGTGGLEYEQYF
TGTGCCACCAGTGGGACAGGGGGCCTGGAATACGAGCAGTACTTC
>TRBJ1-5|TRBV12-3/TRBV12-4|.|TRBD1
CASSLGPGTGPADQPQHF
TGTGCCAGCAGTTTAGGCCCCGGGACAGGGCCTGCAGATCAGCCCCAGCATTTT
>TRBJ2-6|TRBV10-3|.|.
CAISASGSPYSGANVLTF
TGTGCCATCAGCGCCTCCGGATCGCCGTACTCTGGGGCCAACGTCCTGACTTTC
>TRBJ2-7|TRBV28|.|.
CASRQVMGRGEQYF
TGTGCCAGCAGGCAGGTCATGGGGCGAGGGGAGCAGTACTTC
>TRBJ2-1|TRBV6-5|.|.
CASSYGQEGNEQFF
TGTGCCAGCAGTTATGGGCAGGAGGGCAATGAGCAGTTCTTC
>TRBJ2-7|TRBV27|.|.
CASSLSPPYEQYF
TGTGCCAGCAGTTTATCTCCCCCCTACGAGCAGTACTTC
>TRBJ1-2|TRBV27|.|.
CASRASDSRYGYTF
TGTGCCAGCAGGGCGAGCGATTCGCGTTATGGCTACACCTTC
>TRBJ2-5|TRBV5-6|.|TRBD1
CASSFGQVQETQYF
TGTGCCAGCAGCTTTGGACAGGTGCAGGAGACCCAGTACTTC
>TRBJ2-5|TRBV4-2|.|TRBD1
CASSQVGDREGETQYF
TGTGCCAGCAGCCAAGTAGGGGACAGGGAGGGGGAGACCCAGTACTTC
>TRBJ2-1|TRBV19|.|TRBD2
CASSILLAGDSVSNEQFF
TGTGCCAGTAGTATACTCCTAGCGGGAGACAGCGTTAGCAATGAGCAGTTCTTC
>TRBJ2-7|TRBV19|.|.
CASSSGGNNEQYF
TGTGCCAGTAGTTCCGGCGGGAACAACGAGCAGTACTTC
>TRBJ2-3|TRBV12-3/TRBV12-4|few|.
CASSRPDTQYF
TGTGCCAGCAGCCGCCCAGATACGCAGTATTTT
>TRBJ1-5|TRBV7-9|.|.
CASSESVGPQHF
TGTGCCAGCAGCGAATCAGTGGGTCCCCAGCATTTT
>TRBJ2-1|TRBV5-6|few|TRBD2
CASSMLSGRNEQFF
TGTGCCAGCAGCATGCTAAGCGGGAGGAATGAGCAGTTCTTC
>TRBJ2-3|TRBV28|.|TRBD2
CASSLSLADTDTQYF
TGTGCCAGCAGTTTGAGTCTAGCGGACACAGATACGCAGTATTTT
>TRBJ2-1|TRBV20-1|once|.
CSARGHQEHNEQFF
TGCAGTGCTAGGGGACACCAAGAACACAATGAGCAGTTCTTC
>TRBJ2-7|TRBV20-1|once|TRBD2
CSASGGRIYEQYF
TGCAGTGCTAGTGGCGGGAGAATTTACGAGCAGTACTTC
>TRBJ2-3|TRBV4-2|.|.
CASSQARSGLDTQYF
TGTGCCAGCAGCCAAGCGCGGTCAGGTCTCGATACGCAGTATTTT
>TRBJ2-7|TRBV20-1|.|TRBD2
CSARSGTSGYEQYF
TGCAGTGCTAGATCAGGGACTAGCGGCTACGAGCAGTACTTC
>TRBJ2-5|TRBV6-2/TRBV6-3|.|TRBD2
CASSYVGGGRETQYF
TGTGCCAGCAGTTACGTCGGGGGGGGTCGAGAGACCCAGTACTTC
>TRBJ1-6|TRBV7-9|.|TRBD1
CASSPPLGQESSYNSPLHF
TGTGCCAGCAGCCCCCCATTGGGACAGGAGAGCTCCTATAATTCACCCCTCCACTTT
>TRBJ2-7|TRBV30|.|.
CAWSGGRQDLYEQYF
TGTGCCTGGAGTGGGGGGAGACAGGACCTTTACGAGCAGTACTTC
>TRBJ1-3|TRBV12-3/TRBV12-4|.|.
CASSPKQGSGNTIYF
TGTGCCAGCAGCCCTAAACAGGGCTCCGGAAACACCATATATTTT
>TRBJ1-5|TRBV4-3|once|.
CASSVRVDQPQHF
TGCGCCAGCAGCGTCAGAGTCGATCAGCCCCAGCATTTT
>TRBJ2-6|TRBV21-1|once|.
CASSPGTGCHSGANVLTF
TGTGCCAGCAGCCCGGGGACAGGGTGCCACTCTGGGGCCAACGTCCTGACTTTC
>TRBJ1-5|TRBV20-1|.|.
CSARNASRPQHF
TGCAGTGCTAGGAACGCTTCAAGGCCCCAGCATTTT
>TRBJ2-2|TRBV7-2|few|TRBD2
CASSSRLARGNTGELFF
TGTGCCAGCAGCTCACGACTAGCCCGGGGGAACACCGGGGAGCTGTTTTTT
>TRBJ1-5|TRBV14|.|.
CASSPGGISNQPQHF
TGTGCCAGCAGCCCCGGAGGGATTAGCAATCAGCCCCAGCATTTT
>TRBJ2-5|TRBV18|.|.
CASSPYLADQETQYF
TGTGCCAGCTCACCCTACTTGGCAGACCAAGAGACCCAGTACTTC
>TRBJ2-2|TRBV6-1|.|.
CATWTGELFF
TGTGCCACCTGGACCGGGGAGCTGTTTTTT
>TRBJ2-3|TRBV4-2|few|TRBD1
CASSQGQGATDTQYF
TGTGCCAGCAGCCAAGGACAGGGGGCTACAGATACGCAGTATTTT
>TRBJ1-2|TRBV7-9|.|TRBD1
CASSLGDRGYGYTF
TGTGCCAGCAGCTTGGGCGACAGGGGCTATGGCTACACCTTC
>TRBJ2-7|TRBV9|.|TRBD1
CASSVGTGDYEQYF
TGTGCCAGCAGCGTAGGGACAGGGGACTACGAGCAGTACTTC
>TRBJ1-1|TRBV6-2/TRBV6-3|.|.
CASSYYGSTGTEAFF
TGTGCCAGCAGTTACTACGGGTCGACGGGGACTGAAGCTTTCTTT
>TRBJ2-1|TRBV9|.|TRBD2
CASSTGTSGRINEQFF
TGTGCCAGCAGCACCGGGACTAGCGGGAGAATAAATGAGCAGTTCTTC
>TRBJ2-5|TRBV3-1|.|.
CASVSRQVETQYF
TGTGCCAGCGTATCCCGACAGGTGGAGACCCAGTACTTC
>TRBJ1-2|TRBV29-1|.|.
CSVEGWRRRGYGYTF
TGCAGCGTTGAAGGCTGGAGGCGGAGGGGGTATGGCTACACCTTC
>TRBJ2-1|TRBV7-9|.|TRBD2
CASSAILATNNEQFF
TGTGCCAGCAGCGCTATACTAGCGACTAACAATGAGCAGTTCTTC